These T cell receptor beta chains were read from a single sample in a study of beta chain features in type 1 diabetes. Measured with immunoSEQ multiplex PCR; TCRdb has only the in-frame clones, and not every one. Of 200,000 to 250,000 clones listed, roughly 14% were seen once; the top ten hold roughly 0.02%. Sequencing was performed on naive CD4+ T cells from blood. All receptors derive from a man aged 30 to 39 with type 1 diabetes. Both conserved end residues are part of each CDR3. D genes are given only for firm matches. Clone size is stated in some rows and not others, as once, few, many or a class when expanded.

d_gene	v_gene	j_gene	abundance	CDR3aa	CDR3nt
.	TRBV2	TRBJ2-6	.	CASGTSRSGANVLTF	TGTGCCAGCGGGACATCCCGCTCTGGGGCCAACGTCCTGACTTTC
TRBD2	TRBV25-1	TRBJ2-1	few	CASSPAGGLSSEQFF	TGTGCCAGCAGCCCAGCGGGAGGGCTTAGTAGTGAGCAGTTCTTC
TRBD1	TRBV10-3	TRBJ1-2	.	CAIRETGDVYGYTF	TGTGCCATCAGGGAGACAGGGGACGTATATGGCTACACCTTC
.	TRBV5-1	TRBJ2-3	.	CASSLYEERTDTQYF	TGCGCCAGCAGCTTGTATGAGGAGCGCACAGATACGCAGTATTTT
TRBD2	TRBV5-1	TRBJ2-3	.	CASRRTSGTDTQYF	TGCGCCAGCAGGCGGACTAGCGGCACAGATACGCAGTATTTT
TRBD1	TRBV4-1	TRBJ2-3	.	CASSQGSGGLTDTQYF	TGCGCCAGCAGCCAAGGGTCAGGGGGCCTCACAGATACGCAGTATTTT
.	TRBV9	TRBJ2-7	few	CASSVGEGRYEQYF	TGTGCCAGCAGCGTAGGCGAGGGCCGGTACGAGCAGTACTTC
.	TRBV29-1	TRBJ1-4	few	CSTHLEANEKLFF	TGCAGCACCCATCTAGAGGCTAATGAAAAACTGTTTTTT
.	TRBV27	TRBJ2-7	.	CASSLPRQGKFLIISYEQYF	TGTGCCAGCAGTTTACCCCGCCAGGGTAAATTCCTGATCATTTCCTACGAGCAGTACTTC
.	TRBV7-9	TRBJ2-2	.	CASTAGPSNTGELFF	TGTGCCAGCACCGCGGGACCGAGTAACACCGGGGAGCTGTTTTTT
.	TRBV6-1	TRBJ2-5	few	CASSGTTQETQYF	TGTGCCAGCAGTGGGACAACACAAGAGACCCAGTACTTC
.	TRBV18	TRBJ2-7	few	CASSPPAGNEQYF	TGTGCCAGCTCACCACCCGCGGGAAACGAGCAGTACTTC
.	TRBV29-1	TRBJ1-1	few	CSAGLRRGTEAFF	TGCAGCGCAGGCCTTAGGCGGGGCACTGAAGCTTTCTTT
.	TRBV6-6	TRBJ2-1	few	CASSPVTYNEQFF	TGTGCCAGCAGCCCGGTTACTTACAATGAGCAGTTCTTC
.	TRBV25-1	TRBJ1-5	.	CASSEWGPGPNQPQHF	TGTGCCAGCAGTGAATGGGGCCCGGGCCCTAATCAGCCCCAGCATTTT
.	TRBV7-2	TRBJ1-3	few	CASSLQPGISGNTIYF	TGTGCCAGCAGCTTACAGCCAGGGATCTCTGGAAACACCATATATTTT
.	TRBV19	TRBJ2-1	.	CASSIGQTLNNEQFF	TGTGCCAGTAGTATTGGACAGACCCTCAACAATGAGCAGTTCTTC
TRBD2	TRBV6-1	TRBJ2-4	few	CASSLAGGVDIQYF	TGTGCCAGCAGCCTGGCCGGGGGGGTGGACATTCAGTACTTC
TRBD2	TRBV23-1	TRBJ2-7	few	CASSQSRLAGGNPYEQYF	TGCGCCAGCAGTCAATCGAGACTAGCGGGAGGGAACCCCTACGAGCAGTACTTC
TRBD1	TRBV5-1	TRBJ1-5	few	CASSLDRGQPQHF	TGCGCCAGCAGCTTGGACAGGGGTCAGCCCCAGCATTTT
TRBD1	TRBV19	TRBJ1-2	few	CASSSGQNYGYTF	TGTGCCAGTAGTTCGGGACAGAACTATGGCTACACCTTC
.	TRBV5-8	TRBJ2-3	few	CASPRGQGTDTQYF	TGTGCCAGCCCCCGAGGCCAGGGAACAGATACGCAGTATTTT
TRBD2	TRBV7-9	TRBJ2-3	few	CASSRRLAGETDTQYF	TGTGCCAGCAGCCGCCGTTTGGCGGGGGAGACAGATACGCAGTATTTT
TRBD1	TRBV29-1	TRBJ2-7	.	CSVPAGQVGYEQYF	TGCAGCGTTCCCGCGGGACAGGTCGGCTACGAGCAGTACTTC
TRBD2	TRBV30	TRBJ2-7	.	CAWRTSGSFYEQYF	TGTGCCTGGAGGACTAGCGGGAGTTTTTACGAGCAGTACTTC
TRBD1	TRBV30	TRBJ2-2	few	CAWSQDRAGELFF	TGTGCCTGGAGTCAGGACAGGGCCGGGGAGCTGTTTTTT
TRBD2	TRBV5-1	TRBJ2-2	.	CASSVSGPNTGELFF	TGCGCCAGCAGCGTTAGCGGGCCGAACACCGGGGAGCTGTTTTTT
TRBD2	TRBV5-1	TRBJ2-1	.	CASSLGTSVSNEQFF	TGCGCCAGCAGCTTAGGGACTAGCGTCTCCAATGAGCAGTTCTTC
.	TRBV9	TRBJ2-4	.	CASSVSSPGVNIQYF	TGTGCCAGCAGCGTAAGCTCTCCGGGAGTAAACATTCAGTACTTC
TRBD1	TRBV5-1	TRBJ1-2	.	CASGRGTERRDYTF	TGCGCCAGCGGACGAGGGACAGAAAGGAGAGACTACACCTTC
TRBD1	TRBV11-2	TRBJ1-3	.	CASSSAGGQGNGNTIYF	TGTGCCAGCAGCTCTGCCGGTGGACAGGGGAATGGAAACACCATATATTTT
TRBD1	TRBV5-1	TRBJ1-5	few	CASSPQGANQPQHF	TGCGCCAGCAGCCCGCAGGGGGCTAATCAGCCCCAGCATTTT
.	TRBV16	TRBJ1-1	few	CASTGHTNTEAFF	TGTGCCAGCACGGGACATACGAACACTGAAGCTTTCTTT
.	TRBV27	TRBJ2-5	once	CASSLWGPSEETQYF	TGTGCCAGCAGTTTGTGGGGCCCTAGCGAAGAGACCCAGTACTTC
.	TRBV6-1	TRBJ1-6	few	CASSAVATGGHSPLHF	TGTGCCAGCAGTGCCGTCGCGACTGGCGGCCATTCACCCCTCCACTTT
.	TRBV9	TRBJ1-2	few	CASSVGNSPNYGYTF	TGTGCCAGCAGCGTAGGTAACAGCCCAAACTATGGCTACACCTTC
TRBD2	TRBV5-4	TRBJ2-1	few	CASSSLGGSSYNEQFF	TGTGCCAGCAGCTCCCTGGGCGGGAGCTCCTACAATGAGCAGTTCTTC
.	TRBV11-3	TRBJ2-7	.	CASSFAEAYEQYF	TGTGCCAGCAGCTTTGCTGAGGCATACGAGCAGTACTTC
TRBD1	TRBV30	TRBJ1-1	.	CACWDRGPNTEAFF	TGTGCCTGCTGGGACAGGGGGCCGAACACTGAAGCTTTCTTT
.	TRBV21-1	TRBJ2-3	.	CASTGEGVGDTQYF	TGTGCCAGCACCGGAGAAGGGGTGGGAGATACGCAGTATTTT
TRBD2	TRBV2	TRBJ2-3	.	CASSTYFWTSRTDTQYF	TGTGCCAGCAGTACTTATTTCTGGACTAGTCGCACAGATACGCAGTATTTT
.	TRBV5-1	TRBJ2-1	.	CASSKDSIPNEQFF	TGCGCCAGCAGCAAGGACTCGATTCCCAATGAGCAGTTCTTC
TRBD1	TRBV2	TRBJ2-5	.	CASTGQVQETQYF	TGTGCCAGCACCGGACAGGTCCAAGAGACCCAGTACTTC
.	TRBV10-3	TRBJ2-1	.	CAIKTGRAGDEQFF	TGTGCCATCAAGACAGGCCGGGCGGGCGATGAGCAGTTCTTC
.	TRBV19	TRBJ2-7	.	CASRGDYEQYF	TGTGCCAGTAGAGGGGACTACGAGCAGTACTTC
.	TRBV19	TRBJ1-1	few	CASSITGGTEAFF	TGTGCCAGTAGTATAACGGGGGGTACTGAAGCTTTCTTT
TRBD2	TRBV9	TRBJ2-7	.	CASSVAGGSSYEQYF	TGTGCCAGCAGCGTAGCGGGAGGTAGCTCCTACGAGCAGTACTTC
.	TRBV7-2	TRBJ1-5	few	CASSLDAGAIRPQHF	TGTGCCAGCAGCTTAGATGCAGGGGCGATTAGGCCCCAGCATTTT
TRBD1	TRBV5-6	TRBJ2-5	.	CASSFRQGGETQYF	TGTGCCAGCAGCTTCCGACAGGGGGGGGAGACCCAGTACTTC
TRBD1	TRBV2	TRBJ1-6	.	CASRGTANSPLHF	TGTGCCAGCAGGGGGACAGCTAATTCACCCCTCCACTTT
.	TRBV4-2	TRBJ2-3	few	CASSPGGPGEDTQYF	TGTGCCAGCAGCCCCGGGGGGCCGGGGGAAGATACGCAGTATTTT
TRBD1	TRBV30	TRBJ2-6	.	CARQGDLFGANVLTF	TGTGCCCGTCAGGGGGACCTTTTCGGGGCCAACGTCCTGACTTTC
TRBD1	TRBV10-3	TRBJ2-6	.	CAISEPQGAYGANVLTF	TGTGCCATCAGTGAGCCACAGGGGGCCTATGGGGCCAACGTCCTGACTTTC
TRBD2	TRBV4-1	TRBJ2-3	.	CASSLGLAGGTDTQYF	TGCGCCAGCAGTCTTGGGCTAGCGGGGGGGACAGATACGCAGTATTTT
TRBD2	TRBV18	TRBJ2-5	few	CASSPGLAGEETQYF	TGTGCCAGCTCACCCGGACTAGCGGGGGAAGAGACCCAGTACTTC
TRBD2	TRBV7-2	TRBJ2-7	.	CASSLDVAGSPYEQYF	TGTGCCAGCAGCTTAGATGTAGCGGGGTCCCCCTACGAGCAGTACTTC
.	TRBV20-1	TRBJ2-1	few	CSARYQNEQFF	TGCAGTGCTAGATACCAGAATGAGCAGTTCTTC
.	TRBV29-1	TRBJ2-1	few	CSSARAGWDEQFF	TGCAGCTCCGCCCGGGCAGGGTGGGATGAGCAGTTCTTC
.	TRBV6-1	TRBJ2-2	once	CASSESGAGSTGELFF	TGTGCCAGCAGTGAAAGCGGAGCCGGGAGCACCGGGGAGCTGTTTTTT